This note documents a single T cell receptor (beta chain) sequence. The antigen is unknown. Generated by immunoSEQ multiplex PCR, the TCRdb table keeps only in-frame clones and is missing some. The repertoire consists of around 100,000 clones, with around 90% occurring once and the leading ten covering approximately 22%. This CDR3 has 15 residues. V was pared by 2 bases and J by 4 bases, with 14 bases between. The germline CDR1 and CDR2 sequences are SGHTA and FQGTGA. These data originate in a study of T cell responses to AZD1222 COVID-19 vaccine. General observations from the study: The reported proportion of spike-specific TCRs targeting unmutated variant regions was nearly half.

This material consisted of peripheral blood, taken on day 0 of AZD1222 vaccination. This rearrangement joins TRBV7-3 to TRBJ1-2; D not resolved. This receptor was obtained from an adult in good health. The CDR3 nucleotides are TGTGCCAGCAGCTTACAATCGGGCGTCGGCTATGGCTACACCTTC. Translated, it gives CASSLQSGVGYGYTF.